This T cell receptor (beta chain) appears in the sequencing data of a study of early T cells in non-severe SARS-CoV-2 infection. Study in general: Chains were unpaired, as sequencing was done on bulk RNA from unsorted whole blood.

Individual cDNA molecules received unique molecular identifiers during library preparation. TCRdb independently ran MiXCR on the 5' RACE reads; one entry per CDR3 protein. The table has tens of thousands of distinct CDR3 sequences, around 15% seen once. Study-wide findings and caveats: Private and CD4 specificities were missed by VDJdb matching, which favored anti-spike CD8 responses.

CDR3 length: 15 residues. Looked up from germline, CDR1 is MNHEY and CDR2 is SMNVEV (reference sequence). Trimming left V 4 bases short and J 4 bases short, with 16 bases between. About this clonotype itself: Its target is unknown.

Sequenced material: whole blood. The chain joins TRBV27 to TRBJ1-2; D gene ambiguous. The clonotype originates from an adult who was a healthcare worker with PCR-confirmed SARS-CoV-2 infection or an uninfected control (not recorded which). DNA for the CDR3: TGTGCCAGCAGTTCCAACACGAAAGCCGCCTATGGCTACACCTTC. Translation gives CASSSNTKAAYGYTF.